The 2 T cell receptor beta chains below come from one sample, sequenced in a study of PD-L1 blockade in urothelial cancer. The table came from immunoSEQ multiplex PCR; TCRdb's copy has only in-frame clones and leaves some out. This table has 35,000 to 40,000 clones, over 75% appearing once. The specimen comprised PBMCs, sampled around atezolizumab (anti-PD-L1) treatment. The source is a man aged 70 or older with urothelial cancer.

The V call is TRBV5-1, the J call TRBJ1-1, with D tentatively TRBD1 (6 bases). Trimming left V 2 bases short and J 5 bases short, with 13 bases between. The CDR3 is 14 residues long. Germline CDR1 is SGHRS and CDR2 is YFSETQ. CDR3: CASSFGTLGTEAFF. The CDR3 nucleotides are TGCGCCAGCAGCTTCGGGACATTGGGGACTGAAGCTTTCTTT.

The rearrangement joins TRBV30 to TRBJ1-5; D gene unclear. Germline V gives CDR1 GTSNPN, CDR2 SVGIG (reference sequence). The CDR3 consists of 12 residues. Trimming removed 1 base from V and 4 bases from J, with 5 bases in between. This CDR3 is CAWSAGNQPQHF. The DNA for the CDR3 is TGTGCCTGGAGTGCCGGGAATCAGCCCCAGCATTTT.